This passage covers 9 T cell receptor beta chains from one sample sequenced in a study of TIL therapy for anti-PD-1-resistant metastatic lung cancer. As to time point: pre-treatment sample, taken before nivolumab and TIL therapy. The immunoSEQ assay was v3. Assay: immunoSEQ multiplex PCR; the TCRdb copy retains only in-frame clones and omits some. The sample includes 54,000 or so clones, 73% of them seen just once. The material was blood, obtained at baseline. These receptors came from a person between 30 and 80 years old with non-small cell lung cancer.

This sequence joins TRBV7-9 and TRBJ2-7; TRBD1 agrees at 8 bases. The germline V gene encodes CDR1 SEHNR and CDR2 FQNEAQ (reference sequence). This CDR3 contains 14 residues. Trimming at V came to 5 bases and at J to 2 bases, leaving 5 bases not matched to a gene. The CDR3 spells CASSPDRGAYEQYF. In nucleotides, the CDR3 is TGTGCCAGCAGCCCCGACAGGGGAGCCTACGAGCAGTACTTC.

The V call is TRBV30, the J call TRBJ2-5, with no clear D. The V and J ends lost 0 bases and 4 bases respectively, with 12 bases between them. Germline assignment: CDR1 GTSNPN and CDR2 SVGIG (reference sequence). The CDR3 runs to 14 residues. The CDR3 nucleotides are TGTGCCTGGAGTGTACTAAGGGAAAGAGAGACCCAGTACTTC. Its translation: CAWSVLRERETQYF.

The rearrangement uses TRBV4-2 and TRBJ2-2, with D perhaps TRBD2 (5 bases). V lost 0 bases to trimming and J lost 2 bases, with 13 bases between them. This CDR3 has 17 amino acids. The germline V gene has CDR1 LGHNA and CDR2 YNFKEQ. CDR3 bases: TGTGCCAGCAGCCAAGAGCACAGACGGGAAAACACCGGGGAGCTGTTTTTT. Amino acids: CASSQEHRRENTGELFF.

The rearrangement uses TRBV28 and TRBJ2-3, with D hard to call. Germline V gives CDR1 MDHEN, CDR2 SYDVKM. Trimming left V 4 bases short and J 4 bases short, with 18 bases between. The CDR3 contains 16 residues. The CDR3 bases are TGTGCCAGCAGTTCGTTTGGTCCTGGGAACCCAGATACGCAGTATTTT. This gives the protein CASSSFGPGNPDTQYF.

CDR3 sequence (DNA): TGTGCCAGCAGCCAAGAAACCCCCTTGTCTTGGAGGAACACTGAAGCTTTCTTT. This gives the protein CASSQETPLSWRNTEAFF. The rearrangement uses TRBV4-2 and TRBJ1-1; D uncertain. Germline V gene lookup returns CDR1 LGHNA and CDR2 YNFKEQ. This CDR3 comprises 18 residues. Trimming removed 0 bases at V and 1 base at J, with 18 bases between.

The V and J genes are TRBV11-3 and TRBJ1-1, with 8 nucleotides matching TRBD1. Germline assignment: CDR1 SGHNT and CDR2 YENEEA. This CDR3 region has 15 residues. V shed 0 bases, J shed 5 bases, and the junction held 5 bases outside the gene matches. CDR3 sequence: CASSLDDQGATEAFF. The DNA of the CDR3 is TGTGCCAGCAGCTTAGATGACCAGGGGGCGACTGAAGCTTTCTTT.

CDR3 nucleotide sequence: TGTGCCAGCAGCTCTCGACTAGCGGGGGTTACAGATACGCAGTATTTT. Protein sequence: CASSSRLAGVTDTQYF. This chain joins TRBV7-8 and TRBJ2-3; 12 positions match TRBD2. Germline CDR1 SGHVS, CDR2 FQNEAQ. The V gene end was trimmed by 4 bases and the J gene end by 3 bases; junction bases not matched to a gene: 5. The CDR3 sequence is 16 residues long.

The rearrangement links TRBV20-1 to TRBJ2-7; D unresolved. The CDR3 totals 11 residues. The germline V and J ends were trimmed by 1 base and 6 bases, with 7 bases remaining between them. CDR1 and CDR2 from the germline V gene are DFQATT and SNEGSKA (reference sequence). The CDR3 spells CSARAFSEQYF. The DNA of the CDR3 is TGCAGTGCTAGAGCTTTCTCCGAGCAGTACTTC.

The CDR3 DNA sequence: TGTGCCAGCAGTTTTAGCGTGGGGTATGAGCAGTTCTTC. It translates to CASSFSVGYEQFF. The chain links TRBV27 to TRBJ2-1; D perhaps matches TRBD2 (5 bases). The germline CDR1 and CDR2 sequences are MNHEY and SMNVEV (reference sequence). Trimming removed 3 bases at V and 8 bases at J, with 11 bases between. The CDR3 runs 13 residues.